This is a list of T cell receptor beta chains from one sample in a study of Graves' ophthalmopathy and Graves' hyperthyroidism. Each CDR3 protein is one row after TCRdb ran MiXCR on the multiplex PCR reads. The sample lists 500,000 to 700,000 distinct CDR3 sequences, under 45% occurring once. Sequencing input: peripheral blood or thyroid tissue (not recorded which). Receptors originate from an adult man with Graves' hyperthyroidism. Both conserved end residues are part of each CDR3. D genes are given only for firm matches. Part of the rows lack a size; the others show once, few, many or a class for expanded clones.

CDR3	DNA	V	J	size	D
CASSLRGGASGWGNEAFF	TGTGCCAGCAGCTTGCGGGGGGGAGCTAGCGGTTGGGGGAATGAAGCTTTCTTT	TRBV7-8	TRBJ1-1	-	-
CASSFSVAKEETQYF	TGTGCCAGCAGTTTTTCGGTAGCGAAGGAAGAGACCCAGTATTTT	TRBV12-3/TRBV12-4	TRBJ2-3	-	-
CASSYRGLAGTGELFF	TGTGCCAGCAGTTACCGGGGACTAGCGGGCACCGGGGAGCTGTTTTTT	TRBV6-5	TRBJ2-2	-	TRBD2
CSVEGTSGWYF	TGCAGCGTTGAAGGGACTAGTGGGTGGTATTTT	TRBV29-1	TRBJ2-3	-	TRBD2
CASSFRDYTRGNYGYTF	TGTGCCAGCAGTTTCAGGGACTACACGCGTGGGAACTATGGCTACACCTTC	TRBV27	TRBJ1-2	-	-
CAISASWDPLYEQYF	TGTGCCATCAGTGCCAGTTGGGACCCACTCTACGAGCAGTACTTC	TRBV10-3	TRBJ2-7	many	-
CASSAQDRVADTQYF	TGTGCCAGCAGCGCTCAAGACAGGGTTGCGGATACGCAGTATTTT	TRBV9	TRBJ2-3	-	TRBD1
CASSVANSMNTEAFF	TGTGCCAGCAGCGTAGCTAACAGTATGAACACTGAAGCTTTCTTT	TRBV9	TRBJ1-1	many	-
CASVSSYEQYF	TGTGCCAGCGTAAGCTCCTACGAGCAGTACTTC	TRBV2	TRBJ2-7	few	-
CSATERAVDEQYF	TGCAGTGCTACAGAAAGAGCTGTCGACGAGCAGTACTTC	TRBV20-1	TRBJ2-7	many	-
CSAVPSYTDTQYF	TGCAGTGCTGTACCCTCGTACACAGATACGCAGTATTTT	TRBV20-1	TRBJ2-3	many	-
CASSSLLAGGPYEQYF	TGTGCCAGCAGCTCGCTACTAGCGGGAGGACCCTACGAGCAGTACTTC	TRBV11-2	TRBJ2-7	-	TRBD2
CAGSDDSNSGNTIYF	TGTGCCGGCAGCGACGACAGTAACTCTGGAAACACCATATATTTT	TRBV9	TRBJ1-3	-	-
CSGRGHNYGYTF	TGCAGCGGGCGGGGGCATAACTATGGCTACACCTTC	TRBV29-1	TRBJ1-2	-	-
CASSVDGRTQETQYF	TGTGCCAGCAGCGTAGACGGGAGGACACAAGAGACCCAGTACTTC	TRBV9	TRBJ2-5	many	TRBD2